This T cell receptor beta chain was obtained from a study of shared clonotypes between healthy human individuals. The overall study: CD8 memory received one plate per donor, CD8 naive two, CD4 memory three and CD4 naive three. General study results and limits: Among non-shared clonotypes, generation probabilities were lower than among those shared by all four donors.

Naive CD4+ cells were CD45RA-selected; the remaining cells were memory. In germline, CDR1 is KGHSH, CDR2 LQKENI. V shed 2 bases, J shed 7 bases, and the junction held 12 bases outside the gene matches. The CDR3 consists of 18 residues. Assay runs were performed at deep level. Generated by immunoSEQ multiplex PCR, the TCRdb table keeps only in-frame clones and is missing some. The data contain 2.5 million or so clones, around 90% of them singletons. Only one count was recorded for this clone. What it binds is unknown. The sequence was collected from a man between 18 and 29 years old in good health. Input material: naive CD4+ T cells sorted from blood. Regarding subset: CD45RA+ positively selected. V usage is TRBV18 and J usage is TRBJ2-2; 11 bases match TRBD2. CDR3 bases: TGTGCCAGCTCACCAATTGCCCCACTAGCGGGAGTATTCGGGGAGCTGTTTTTT. Its protein product is CASSPIAPLAGVFGELFF.